This TCR beta chain was recovered during a study of spatial heterogeneity in lung cancer. From the 5' RACE reads, TCRdb called clonotypes with MiXCR, one entry per CDR3 protein. In the table there are about 10,000 distinct CDR3 sequences, approximately 22% of which are singletons. This clonotype occurred a few times. The sample's time point: blood at routine non-recurrence follow-up after resection. Tumor, nontumor lung or frozen PBMC supplied whole RNA, sequenced without sorting. Per the germline V gene, CDR1 is LGHDT and CDR2 is YNNKEL (reference sequence). Trimming took 0 bases from V and 9 from J, leaving 12 bases between them. CDR3 length equals 14 residues.

This receptor was taken from a female donor with early-stage non-small cell lung cancer. Sequenced here: PBMCs, sampled at follow-up. This chain joins TRBV3-1 and TRBJ1-5; possible D gene TRBD1, 5 bases. CDR3 protein: CASSQEKGQRPQHF. DNA for the CDR3: TGTGCCAGCAGCCAAGAGAAGGGGCAGCGGCCCCAGCATTTT.